The T cell receptor beta chain under discussion was sequenced for a study of T cell repertoires in cytomegalovirus infection. TCRdb analysed the reads with MiXCR anew, one entry per CDR3 protein. The sample includes 86,000 or so distinct CDR3 sequences, roughly a quarter seen only once; the top ten take roughly 45%. Note on this clonotype: Its antigen is currently unknown.

Trimming left V 10 bases short and J 0 bases short, with 12 bases between. The germline V gene encodes CDR1 MNHEY and CDR2 SMNVEV (reference sequence). The CDR3 has 14 amino acids. The sequencing here drew on CD8+ T cells from cultured PBMCs, taken from culture after CMV antigen stimulation. The V and J genes are TRBV27 and TRBJ1-4; no firm D call. The TCR originated in a human donor in good health (CMV status not recorded). Some clones in this sample may be carry-over from other donors' samples. CDR3 sequence (DNA): TGTGCCACCAGCCCGGTTGCAACTAATGAAAAACTGTTTTTT. It translates to CATSPVATNEKLFF.